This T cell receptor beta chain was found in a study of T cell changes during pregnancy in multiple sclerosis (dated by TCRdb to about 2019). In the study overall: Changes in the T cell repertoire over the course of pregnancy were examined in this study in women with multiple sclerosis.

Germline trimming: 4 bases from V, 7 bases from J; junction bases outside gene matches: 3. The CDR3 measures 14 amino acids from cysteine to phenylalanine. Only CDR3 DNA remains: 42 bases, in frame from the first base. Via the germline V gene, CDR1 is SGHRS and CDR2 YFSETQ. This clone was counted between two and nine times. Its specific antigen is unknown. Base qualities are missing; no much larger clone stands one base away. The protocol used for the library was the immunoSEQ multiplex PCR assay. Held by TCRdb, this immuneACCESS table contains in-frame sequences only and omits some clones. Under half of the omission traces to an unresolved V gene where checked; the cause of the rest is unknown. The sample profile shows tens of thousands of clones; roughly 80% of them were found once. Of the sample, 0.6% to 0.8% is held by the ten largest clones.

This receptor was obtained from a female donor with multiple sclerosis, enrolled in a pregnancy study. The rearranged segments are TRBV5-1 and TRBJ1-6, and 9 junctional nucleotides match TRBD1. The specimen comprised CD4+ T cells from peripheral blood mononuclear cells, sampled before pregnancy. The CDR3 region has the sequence CASSRTGENSPLHF. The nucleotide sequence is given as TGCGCCAGCAGCCGGACAGGGGAGAATTCACCCCTCCACTTT.